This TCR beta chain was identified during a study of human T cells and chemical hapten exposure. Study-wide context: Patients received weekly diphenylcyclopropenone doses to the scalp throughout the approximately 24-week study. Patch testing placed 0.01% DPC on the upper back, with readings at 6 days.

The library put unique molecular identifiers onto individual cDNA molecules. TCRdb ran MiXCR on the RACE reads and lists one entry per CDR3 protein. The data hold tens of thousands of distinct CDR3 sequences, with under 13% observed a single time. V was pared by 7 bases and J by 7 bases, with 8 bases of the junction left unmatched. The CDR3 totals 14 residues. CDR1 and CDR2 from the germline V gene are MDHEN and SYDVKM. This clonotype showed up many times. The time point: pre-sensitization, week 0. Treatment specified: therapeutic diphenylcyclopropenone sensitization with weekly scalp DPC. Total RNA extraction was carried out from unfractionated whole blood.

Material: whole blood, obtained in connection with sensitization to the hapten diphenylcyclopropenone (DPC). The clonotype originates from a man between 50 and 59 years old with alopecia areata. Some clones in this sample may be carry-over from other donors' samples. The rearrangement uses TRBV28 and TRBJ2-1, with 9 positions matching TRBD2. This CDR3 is CASMAGGPENEQFF. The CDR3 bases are TGTGCCAGCATGGCGGGAGGGCCGGAGAATGAGCAGTTCTTC.